The subject of this entry is one T cell receptor beta chain. The data originate from a study of blood T cell repertoires in COVID-19. Study-level information: Nucleic acid was either cDNA or gDNA, and it came from T cells, B-cell-depleted T cells, or PBMCs.

V lost 0 bases and J lost 6, with 12 bases in between. Germline CDR1 and CDR2: SGHRS and YFSETQ. CDR3 size: 15 residues. Only in-frame clones appear in the TCRdb table, and some are missing; sequencing was by immunoSEQ multiplex PCR. The repertoire includes 130,000 or so clones, about 80% of them detected once, and roughly 9.2% sits in the top ten. The source material was PBMCs or T cells enriched from blood (not recorded which). The V call is TRBV5-1, the J call TRBJ1-4; D not resolved. The sequence was collected from a man in his fifties who had recovered from COVID-19. The CDR3 DNA sequence: TGCGCCAGCAGCTTGGTTGTCGGAGGGTATGAAAAACTGTTTTTT. This codes for CASSLVVGGYEKLFF. The full variable domain, in which reference TRBV5-1 and TRBJ1-4 provide the parts outside the CDR3, is KAGVTQTPRYLIKTRGQQVTLSCSPISGHRSVSWYQQTPGQGLQFLFEYFSETQRNKGNFPGRFSGRQFSNSRSEMNVSTLELGDSALYLCASSLVVGGYEKLFFGSGTQLSVL.